This T cell receptor beta chain was observed in a study of regulatory T cells in long-lasting Graves disease. Sample time point: newly diagnosed GD, antithyroid drugs for less than 3 months. Following extraction of RNA from PBMCs, that RNA was used to make the TCR library. CDR3-region Arm-PCR and iRepertoire HTBI primers produced the TCR beta libraries. MiXCR, applied by TCRdb to the multiplex PCR reads, yields one record per CDR3 protein. The repertoire consists of some 560,000 distinct CDR3 sequences, with about 16% occurring once and the leading ten covering around 25%. About this clonotype: Its antigen is not known.

The germline V gene encodes CDR1 SGHRS and CDR2 YFSETQ. V was trimmed by 3 bases and J by 0 bases, leaving 19 bases between them. The CDR3 loop spans 18 amino acids. General study results and limits: Comparison showed that persistent patients shared more public clonotypes (around 3,000) than new patients (approximately 930).

Another study also made use of these data, one on T cells in Graves' hyperthyroidism and ophthalmopathy.

The J gene is TRBJ2-4, the V gene TRBV5-1; perhaps TRBD1 as D (6 bases). The TCR was taken from a woman aged 35-65 years with Graves disease. This specimen was peripheral blood mononuclear cells (PBMCs), taken at new diagnosis, from a patient treated with antithyroid drugs. The CDR3, as DNA: TGCGCCAGCAGCTGGGAGCCGGGACAAACCCTAGCCAAAAACATTCAGTACTTC. Encoded protein: CASSWEPGQTLAKNIQYF.